This T cell receptor (beta chain) was sequenced during a study of blood T cell repertoires in COVID-19. The wider study: Nucleic acid was either cDNA or gDNA, and it came from T cells, B-cell-depleted T cells, or PBMCs.

CDR1 and CDR2 from the germline V gene are KGHSH and LQKENI. The length of the CDR3 is 15 residues. V lost 4 bases and J 4 bases, leaving 13 bases between the germline ends. Profiled with immunoSEQ multiplex PCR; TCRdb holds only in-frame clones, not every one. Found here are 80,000 to 95,000 clones, under 90% of them singletons; the top ten hold roughly 15%. Sequencing was done on a sample of peripheral blood. The chain uses TRBV18 and TRBJ2-2; D gene ambiguous. The sequence came from a woman in her seventies with acute or convalescent COVID-19. The CDR3 region has the DNA TGTGCCAGCTCACAGCAGGATAGTGTCACCGGGGAGCTGTTTTTT. Translation: CASSQQDSVTGELFF.